This T cell receptor beta chain appears in the sequencing data of a study of neurological immune-mediated disorders. The CDR3 is 12 residues long. V lost 6 bases to trimming and J lost 6 bases, with 11 bases between them. CDR1 is MNHEY and CDR2 is SVGEGT in the germline V gene. With 10-nucleotide random UMIs included, cDNA was synthesized by 5'RACE. One entry per CDR3 protein, called by TCRdb with MiXCR from the 5' RACE reads. Counted here are about 62,000 distinct CDR3 sequences, under 5.5% occurring once; the ten biggest clones make up less than 3.5%. The chain is built from TRBV6-2 or TRBV6-3 and TRBJ1-1; D is uncertain. The clonotype originates from a woman aged 45-65 years with multiple sclerosis. Material for sequencing was PBMCs. The CDR3: CASSYVISEAFF. The CDR3, as DNA: TGTGCCAGCAGCTACGTGATATCTGAAGCTTTCTTT.